This is a list of T cell receptor beta chains from one sample in a study of T-cell reconstitution after alpha-beta-depleted transplantation in children. Via MiXCR, TCRdb re-called the PCR reads, giving one row per CDR3 protein. This table has about 980,000 distinct CDR3 sequences, roughly 29% appearing once. The sequencing used PBMCs, mostly from graft donor cells, collected 360 days after TCRalphabeta/CD19-depleted stem cell transplant. The receptors were gathered from a boy younger than two who had a stem cell transplant for SCID, so the T cells may come from the graft donor. Each CDR3 is given without its conserved first and last residue. Fields, in order: V gene, D gene, J gene, CDR3 protein. A D gene is named only where the DNA matches it firmly.

TRBV12-3/TRBV12-4	NA	TRBJ2-7	ASSSGLGSYEQY
TRBV5-1	NA	TRBJ2-7	ASKGSTSYEQY
TRBV7-7	TRBD1	TRBJ2-5	ASSSRGGLDQETQY
TRBV7-2	TRBD2	TRBJ2-5	ASRLSTSGGETQY
TRBV7-3	NA	TRBJ2-1	ASSLVASSYNEQF
TRBV7-9	NA	TRBJ1-1	ASSLESREAF
TRBV29-1	NA	TRBJ2-7	SATGPGSYEQY
TRBV2	TRBD1	TRBJ1-2	ASSTDRGIPYGYT
TRBV7-8	TRBD1	TRBJ1-2	ASSGRTGRSRYGYT
TRBV7-2	TRBD1	TRBJ1-2	ASSFRPRGEDYGYT
TRBV5-4	NA	TRBJ2-5	ASSLGRGPSGTQY
TRBV5-1	NA	TRBJ2-1	ASSLAVLRTNEQF
TRBV7-9	TRBD1	TRBJ1-2	ASSPRDREANYGYT
TRBV7-2	NA	TRBJ2-3	ASSPSRPTHTQY
TRBV7-2	NA	TRBJ2-1	ASSQPYMGPYNEQF
TRBV27	NA	TRBJ2-3	ASSATFGVPTQY
TRBV12-3/TRBV12-4	TRBD1	TRBJ2-3	ASSPGTGGKDTQY
TRBV19	NA	TRBJ1-5	ASTRPGNNQPQH
TRBV20-1	TRBD2	TRBJ2-2	SARDAQREDTGELF
TRBV5-1	NA	TRBJ2-1	ASSWGGLYNEQF
TRBV10-3	NA	TRBJ2-7	AIKSSYEQY
TRBV7-2	NA	TRBJ2-7	ASSDAGPYEQY
TRBV24-1	NA	TRBJ2-5	ATSDPPGVDQY
TRBV5-1	NA	TRBJ2-1	ASSPKKQGSYNEQF
TRBV5-1	NA	TRBJ1-6	ASSLQQGNSPLH
TRBV6-4	TRBD1	TRBJ2-2	ASSMGTGNTGELF
TRBV5-5	TRBD1	TRBJ2-7	ASSLRQGNYEQY
TRBV9	NA	TRBJ2-4	ASSVGHASPSYIQY
TRBV20-1	NA	TRBJ1-2	SARQGLYGYT
TRBV12-3/TRBV12-4	NA	TRBJ2-7	ASSLTGGSGDEQY
TRBV10-2	NA	TRBJ2-1	ASRTPTGSSYNEQF
TRBV28	NA	TRBJ1-1	ASSSFGEAF
TRBV4-3	NA	TRBJ1-1	ASSQTAGSMNTEAF
TRBV5-6	NA	TRBJ2-5	ASSPTGRQTQY
TRBV21-1	NA	TRBJ2-1	ASSKGPVDHNEQF
TRBV5-6	NA	TRBJ2-3	ASSLSHGRLSTDTQY
TRBV29-1	TRBD2	TRBJ2-3	SVEEGTTSTDTQY
TRBV7-6	TRBD1	TRBJ2-7	ASSLAPRGPLEQY
TRBV12-3/TRBV12-4	TRBD2	TRBJ2-5	ASSDIAGGRETQY
TRBV12-3/TRBV12-4	TRBD1	TRBJ1-6	ASQPGGTKNSPLH
TRBV5-5	NA	TRBJ2-5	ASSGSLSTQY
TRBV7-6	TRBD2	TRBJ2-1	ASSLATLAGGLF
TRBV12-3/TRBV12-4	NA	TRBJ1-3	ASSPPTGGSGNTIY
TRBV10-3	NA	TRBJ1-2	AISESTHNYGYT
TRBV20-1	TRBD1	TRBJ1-3	SAPITGQVSGNTIY